This TCR beta chain derives from a study of blood T cell repertoires in COVID-19. Study background: The origin of the acute and convalescent COVID-19 samples was the United States, Italy and Spain.

Clones were read by immunoSEQ multiplex PCR, and TCRdb kept only the in-frame ones, dropping some. The table shows 400,000 to 550,000 clones, with around 89% occurring only once. The clonotype comes from a young woman with acute or convalescent COVID-19. The sequenced material came from peripheral blood.

CDR3 nucleotide sequence: TGTGCCACCAGTGTTTCGTCCTACAATGAGCAGTTCTTC. This sequence encodes CATSVSSYNEQFF. This rearrangement joins TRBV24-1 to TRBJ2-1; the D is unclear. Germline V lookup: CDR1 KGHDR, CDR2 SFDVKD. The CDR3 extends over 13 amino acids. Trimming took off 5 bases at V and 1 base at J, with 5 bases between the two ends.